The 21 T cell receptor beta chains listed next were all sequenced from one sample in a study of blood T cell repertoires in COVID-19. Only in-frame clones appear in the TCRdb table, and some are missing; sequencing was by immunoSEQ multiplex PCR. The sample records some 76,000 clones, approximately 80% being singletons. Sequenced material: peripheral blood. The receptors stem from a man in his fifties or sixties with COVID-19, enrolled during active disease.

This chain joins TRBV4-1 and TRBJ2-1; the match to TRBD2 covers 12 bases. There are 16 residues in the CDR3. Unmatched junction bases numbered 6, after V lost 1 base and J lost 8 bases. Germline-derived CDR1 and CDR2 are MGHRA and YSYEKL. CDR3: CASSQVASGRAHEQFF. CDR3 DNA: TGCGCCAGCAGCCAAGTGGCTAGCGGGAGGGCCCATGAGCAGTTCTTC.

The chain links TRBV12-3 or TRBV12-4 to TRBJ2-3; TRBD2 matches at 8 bases. Trimming cost V 5 bases and J 8 bases; bases outside gene matches: 3. The CDR3 is made up of 12 amino acids. CDR3 amino acids: CASSRGGVTQYF. The DNA of the CDR3 is TGTGCCAGCAGTCGGGGGGGCGTTACGCAGTATTTT.

The chain is built from TRBV7-2 and TRBJ2-5, with a tentative D call TRBD2 (6 bases). Germline CDR1 and CDR2: SGHTA and FQGNSA. This CDR3 is 14 amino acids long. The V and J ends lost 4 bases and 5 bases respectively, with 14 bases between them. In DNA form, the CDR3 reads TGTGCCAGCAGCTCTAACTTGGGGAGGGAGACCCAGTACTTC. This encodes CASSSNLGRETQYF.

The chain has TRBV19 and TRBJ1-5, with 7 bases that match TRBD1. CDR3 length: 14 amino acids. With V trimmed by 3 bases and J by 6 bases, 5 bases remained unmatched. Germline lookup yields CDR1 LNHDA and CDR2 SQIVND (reference sequence). CDR3 coding DNA: TGTGCCAGTAGTATCGAATACAGGGGTCAGCCCCAGCATTTT. The encoded protein is CASSIEYRGQPQHF.

The CDR3 coding sequence is TGTGCCAGCAGCAGGGGATCTGAAGCTTTCTTT. It yields the protein CASSRGSEAFF. The gene calls are TRBV11-3 and TRBJ1-1; possibly TRBD1 for D (5 bases). The ends were cut back, 5 bases at V and 6 bases at J, with 7 bases in the middle. The CDR3 runs 11 residues. Germline values: CDR1 SGHNT, CDR2 YENEEA. The variable domain in full, with the rest retrieved from reference TRBV11-3 and TRBJ1-1, is EAGVVQSPRYKIIEKKQPVAFWCNPISGHNTLYWYLQNLGQGPELLIRYENEEAVDDSQLPKDRFSAERLKGVDSTLKIQPAELGDSAVYLCASSRGSEAFFGQGTRLTVV.

The chain uses TRBV6-6 and TRBJ2-7; TRBD1 matches 7 bases. This CDR3 has 14 amino acids. Germline assignment: CDR1 MNHNY and CDR2 SVGAGI (reference sequence). The junction had 5 bases not matched to a gene; V was cut back by 4 bases and J by 2 bases. CDR3 loop: CASSFPGQTYEQYF. CDR3 in DNA: TGTGCCAGCAGTTTCCCGGGACAGACCTACGAGCAGTACTTC.

The chain joins TRBV4-2 to TRBJ1-2, with D possibly matching TRBD1 (5 bases). V was trimmed by 2 bases and J by 8 bases, leaving 15 bases between them. Germline V gene data show CDR1 as LGHNA and CDR2 as YNFKEQ. The CDR3 is 14 residues long. In DNA, the CDR3 is TGTGCCAGCAGCCAACCCGACAGCCTCAGCGGCTACACCTTC. It codes for CASSQPDSLSGYTF.

The chain has TRBV7-2 and TRBJ2-1; possible D gene TRBD2, 6 bases. The germline gives CDR1 SGHTA, CDR2 FQGNSA. This CDR3 contains 15 residues. V lost 3 bases and J lost 2, with 11 bases in between. The CDR3 coding sequence is TGTGCCAGCAGCTTGATGGGGGAGGCCTACAATGAGCAGTTCTTC. This encodes CASSLMGEAYNEQFF.

CDR3 nucleotides: TGTGCCAGCAGTTTCTACAGGGCGGTTACCGGGGAGCTGTTTTTT. As protein: CASSFYRAVTGELFF. This rearrangement joins TRBV28 to TRBJ2-2; possible D gene TRBD1, 6 bases. V was cut by 3 bases and J by 5 bases, with 13 bases left in between. This CDR3 contains 15 residues. Germline assignment: CDR1 MDHEN and CDR2 SYDVKM.

The chain employs TRBV4-2 and TRBJ1-2; no definite D call. Per germline, CDR1 LGHNA and CDR2 YNFKEQ. This CDR3 comprises 15 residues. V dropped 4 bases and J dropped 0 bases, with 12 bases sitting between them. DNA for the CDR3: TGTGCCAGCAGCCGAGAGCGGAGAGCTAACTATGGCTACACCTTC. It codes for CASSRERRANYGYTF.

The chain joins TRBV19 to TRBJ2-5, with TRBD1 matching over 7 bases. Germline CDR1 and CDR2: LNHDA and SQIVND (reference sequence). The CDR3 totals 16 residues. Trimming at V came to 3 bases and at J to 4 bases, leaving 11 bases not matched to a gene. The CDR3 nucleotides read TGTGCCAGTAGTATCCGGACAGGACCCCCCACAGAGACCCAGTACTTC. It translates to CASSIRTGPPTETQYF.

The chain joins TRBV2 to TRBJ2-1, with TRBD2 matching over 9 bases. V was clipped by 5 bases and J by 7 bases; unmatched bases: 6. This CDR3 is 14 amino acids long. CDR1 is SNHLY, CDR2 FYNNEI, per germline. The CDR3 DNA sequence: TGTGCCAGCAGTATAGCGGGAGAAGTAAATGAGCAGTTCTTC. It specifies CASSIAGEVNEQFF. The full variable domain, rest sourced from reference TRBV2 and TRBJ2-1, is EPEVTQTPSHQVTQMGQEVILRCVPISNHLYFYWYRQILGQKVEFLVSFYNNEISEKSEIFDDQFSVERPDGSNFTLKIRSTKLEDSAMYFCASSIAGEVNEQFFGPGTRLTVL.

The chain is built from TRBV18 and TRBJ2-7, with 9 bases aligning to TRBD2. Germline CDR1 and CDR2: KGHSH and LQKENI. The V and J ends lost 2 bases and 6 bases, in that order; junction bases with no gene match: 8. The CDR3 loop spans 15 amino acids. The CDR3, as DNA: TGTGCCAGCTCACCAGAGGGACTAGCAAATGCCGAGCAGTACTTC. Translating gives CASSPEGLANAEQYF.

The chain employs TRBV3-1 (or the pseudogene TRBV3-2) and TRBJ1-1; D might be TRBD1 (6 bases). Trimming shortened V by 6 bases and J by 5 bases, and 16 bases separated the two germline ends. The CDR3 sequence is 14 residues long. Germline loops: CDR1 LGHDT, CDR2 YNNKEL (reference sequence). The CDR3, as DNA: TGTGCCAGCAGATTACAGGGAGAGGTAACTGAAGCTTTCTTT. Translation gives CASRLQGEVTEAFF.

V is TRBV27 and J is TRBJ1-2; a possible D gene is TRBD1 (5 bases). The germline V gene has CDR1 MNHEY and CDR2 SMNVEV (reference sequence). CDR3 length: 19 amino acids. Trimming cost V 1 base and J 1 base, with 22 bases left between them. In DNA, the CDR3 is TGTGCCAGCAGTTTATTATCCGTCGGGGCGCGCGGGGATAACTATGGCTACACCTTC. Amino acid sequence: CASSLLSVGARGDNYGYTF.

The rearrangement joins TRBV7-2 to TRBJ2-5; TRBD2 is a possible D gene (6 bases). The germline V gene encodes CDR1 SGHTA and CDR2 FQGNSA. The CDR3 covers 14 residues. The V gene lost 1 base and the J gene lost 9 bases, with 15 bases spanning the gap. The CDR3 DNA reads TGTGCCAGCAGCTTAGGGACTTCCGGGGAGGCCCAGTACTTC. This encodes CASSLGTSGEAQYF. Using reference TRBV7-2 and TRBJ2-5 for the parts outside the CDR3, the full variable domain is GAGVSQSPSNKVTEKGKDVELRCDPISGHTALYWYRQSLGQGLEFLIYFQGNSAPDKSGLPSDRFSAERTGGSVSTLTIQRTQQEDSAVYLCASSLGTSGEAQYFGPGTRLLVL.

DNA of the CDR3: TGTGCCAGCAGAGGACAGGGGCCTTACGAGCAGTACTTC. Amino acid sequence: CASRGQGPYEQYF. The chain carries TRBV28 and TRBJ2-7; 9 bases are shared with TRBD1. The CDR3 is 13 amino acids. Germline CDR1 MDHEN, CDR2 SYDVKM. V was pared by 6 bases and J by 4 bases, with 4 bases of the junction left unmatched.

This chain uses TRBV5-8 with TRBJ2-1; possible D gene TRBD1, 5 bases. The germline V and J ends were trimmed by 0 bases and 7 bases, with 14 bases remaining between them. The CDR3 consists of 15 residues. Per germline, CDR1 SGHTS and CDR2 YDEGEE. CDR3 bases: TGTGCCAGCAGCTTGGATACAGGCCCCTTAAATGAGCAGTTCTTC. Protein sequence: CASSLDTGPLNEQFF.

The sample holds a few counts of this clone. J is TRBJ1-5 and V is TRBV6-1; 8 nucleotides match TRBD1. The CDR3 totals 13 residues. CDR1 MNHNS and CDR2 SASEGT come from the germline V gene. The ends lost 6 bases at V and 5 bases at J; junction bases unmatched: 3. The CDR3 spells CASRYRGDQPQHF. Here the CDR3 DNA reads TGTGCCAGCAGATACAGGGGGGATCAGCCCCAGCATTTT.

This chain links TRBV19 with TRBJ1-6; 7 bases map to TRBD1. J gave up 6 bases and V 9 bases, and 8 bases lay outside the gene matches. Germline CDR1 LNHDA, CDR2 SQIVND (reference sequence). There are 14 residues in the CDR3. The CDR3 protein is CASKARDSNSPLHF. CDR3 sequence (DNA): TGTGCCAGCAAAGCCCGGGACAGTAATTCACCCCTCCACTTT.

This rearrangement joins TRBV5-1 to TRBJ2-7, with TRBD2 matching 7 bases. Per the germline V gene, CDR1 is SGHRS and CDR2 is YFSETQ. After removal of 5 bases from V and 6 bases from J, the junction contained 14 bases not matched to a gene. The CDR3 length is 15 residues. This CDR3 reads CASRGEGLASGEQYF. CDR3 DNA: TGCGCCAGCAGGGGGGAGGGGCTAGCTTCGGGCGAGCAGTACTTC.